The entry below describes one TCR beta chain. Its specificity is unknown. This sample is drawn from a study of cytomegalovirus exposure and HLA in healthy donors. From germline, CDR1 is SGHTA and CDR2 FQGNSA. The CDR3 is made up of 13 amino acids. The ends were cut back, 4 bases at V and 3 bases at J, with 9 bases in the middle. Study-wide points: TRBV6-2, TRBV6-3 and some other V segments were unresolvable in 87-base-pair reads. Immune exposure information available was restricted to CMV serostatus. In vitro data verified three CMV-associated chains as specific for CMV antigens.

The PCR employed 60 Vbeta primers together with 13 Jbeta primers. The method was immunoSEQ multiplex PCR; TCRdb's version includes in-frame clones alone and lacks a portion of them. The sample lists about 160,000 clones; more than 65% were seen once. The TCR was taken from a middle-aged woman in good health and CMV-seropositive. The V gene is TRBV7-2, the J gene TRBJ1-1; D gene unclear. Input material: PBMCs. The CDR3 is CASSSLRYTEAFF. The CDR3 nucleotides are TGTGCCAGCAGCTCTCTCAGGTACACTGAAGCTTTCTTT.